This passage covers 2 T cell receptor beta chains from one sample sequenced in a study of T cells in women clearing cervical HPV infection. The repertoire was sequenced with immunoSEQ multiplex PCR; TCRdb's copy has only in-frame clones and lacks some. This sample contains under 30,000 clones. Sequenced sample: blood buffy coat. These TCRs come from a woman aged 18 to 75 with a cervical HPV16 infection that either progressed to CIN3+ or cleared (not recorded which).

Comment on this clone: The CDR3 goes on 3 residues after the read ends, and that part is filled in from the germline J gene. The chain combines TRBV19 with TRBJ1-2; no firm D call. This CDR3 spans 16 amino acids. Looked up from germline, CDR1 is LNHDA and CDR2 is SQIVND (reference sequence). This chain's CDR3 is CASRPGASGKYNDYTF. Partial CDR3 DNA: TGTGCCAGTAGGCCCGGAGCTAGCGGGAAGTACAATGAC.

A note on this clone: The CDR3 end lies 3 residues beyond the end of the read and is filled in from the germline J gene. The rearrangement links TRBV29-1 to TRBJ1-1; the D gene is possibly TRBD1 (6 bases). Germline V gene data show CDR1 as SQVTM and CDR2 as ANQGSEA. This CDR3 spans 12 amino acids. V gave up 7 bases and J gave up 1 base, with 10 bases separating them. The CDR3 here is CSAGTTNTEAFF. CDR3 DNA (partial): TGCAGCGCCGGGACAACGAACACTGAA.